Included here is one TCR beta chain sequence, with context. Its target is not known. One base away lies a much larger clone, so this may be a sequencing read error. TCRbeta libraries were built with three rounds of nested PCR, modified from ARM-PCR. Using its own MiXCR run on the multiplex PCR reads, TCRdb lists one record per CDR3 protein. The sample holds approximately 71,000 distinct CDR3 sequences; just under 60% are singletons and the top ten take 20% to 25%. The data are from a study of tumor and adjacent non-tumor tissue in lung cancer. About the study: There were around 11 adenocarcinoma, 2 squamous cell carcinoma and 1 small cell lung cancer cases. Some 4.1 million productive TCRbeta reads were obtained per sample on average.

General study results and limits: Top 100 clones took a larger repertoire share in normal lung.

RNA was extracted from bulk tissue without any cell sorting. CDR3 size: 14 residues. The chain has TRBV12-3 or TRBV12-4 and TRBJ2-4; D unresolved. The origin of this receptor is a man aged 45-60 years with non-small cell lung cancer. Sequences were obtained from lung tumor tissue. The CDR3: CASGLLGAKNIQYF. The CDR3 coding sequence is TGTGCCAGCGGTTTACTTGGAGCCAAAAACATTCAGTACTTC.